A selection of T cell receptor beta chains follows, all from one sample in a study of CD8 T cells in ankylosing spondylitis. TCRdb called the 5' RACE reads again in MiXCR, with one record for every CDR3 protein. The data show about 350,000 distinct CDR3 sequences, around 20% seen once. Sequenced sample: blood, either unsorted or a sorted T cell fraction (not recorded which). The origin of the receptors is a male donor with ankylosing spondylitis or in good health (not recorded which). Both conserved end residues are part of each CDR3. Each record gives: clone size, V gene, D gene, J gene, CDR3 DNA, CDR3 protein. A D gene is named only where the DNA matches it firmly. The size field is filled for only some rows; it gives once, few, many or a size class.

NA	TRBV12-3/TRBV12-4	NA	TRBJ2-1	TGTGCCAGCAGTTCAAGTGGGTCACTCTCCTACAATGAGCAGTTCTTC	CASSSSGSLSYNEQFF
NA	TRBV11-2	NA	TRBJ2-2	TGTGCCAGCAGCTTAGATATGGGGGGCACCGTATCGAACACCGGGGAGCTGTTTTTT	CASSLDMGGTVSNTGELFF
NA	TRBV12-5	NA	TRBJ2-5	TGTGCTAGTGGTTTGGGGTTAGAGACCCAGTACTTC	CASGLGLETQYF
few	TRBV12-3/TRBV12-4	NA	TRBJ2-1	TGTGCCACCATGACCGGCGGGGAGCAGTTCTTC	CATMTGGEQFF
NA	TRBV28	NA	TRBJ2-4	TGTGCCAGCAGTTTCTCAGTCGGCGAAGCCAAAAACATTCAGTACTTC	CASSFSVGEAKNIQYF
NA	TRBV12-3/TRBV12-4	NA	TRBJ2-1	TGTGCCAGCAGTCGACAGCCGTACAATGAGCAGTTCTTC	CASSRQPYNEQFF
NA	TRBV2	NA	TRBJ2-7	TGTGCCAGCAGTCACTCTTCGTGGGGTGGCTACGAGCAGTACTTC	CASSHSSWGGYEQYF
NA	TRBV12-3/TRBV12-4	TRBD1	TRBJ2-4	TGTGCCAGCACCCTGGACAGGGGGCTTAACATTCAGTACTTC	CASTLDRGLNIQYF
once	TRBV3-1	NA	TRBJ2-7	TGTGCCAGCAGCCAAGGGACAACAACCTACGATCAGTACTTC	CASSQGTTTYDQYF
NA	TRBV6-1	NA	TRBJ2-5	TGTGCCAGCAGACCTTACAGGGGAGGAGAGACCCAGTACTTC	CASRPYRGGETQYF
NA	TRBV5-1	NA	TRBJ2-1	TGCGCCAGCAGCTTGGTAATGGGGGCCAACAATGAGCAGTTCTTC	CASSLVMGANNEQFF
few	TRBV25-1	NA	TRBJ2-3	TGTGCCACGGGAGGAGGGGGCAGCACAGATACGCAGTATTTT	CATGGGGSTDTQYF
NA	TRBV6-5	NA	TRBJ1-2	TGTGCCAGCAGTTACTCGGTAGGGGATGCTAACTATGGCTACACCTTC	CASSYSVGDANYGYTF
NA	TRBV6-5	NA	TRBJ2-2	TGTGCCAGCAGTTACGGAGACAACACCGGGGAGCTGTTTTTT	CASSYGDNTGELFF
NA	TRBV6-5	TRBD1	TRBJ2-7	TGTGCCAGCAGTTACCAGGGACAGGGCATAGGGGAGCAGTACTTC	CASSYQGQGIGEQYF
few	TRBV29-1	NA	TRBJ2-1	TGCAGCGTTGAAGGGGGGGCCGGCTACAATGAGCAGTTCTTC	CSVEGGAGYNEQFF
NA	TRBV5-1	NA	TRBJ2-7	TGCGCCAGCAGCTTACACTCCCTCTCCTACGAGCAGTACTTC	CASSLHSLSYEQYF
many	TRBV6-5	TRBD1	TRBJ2-5	TGTGCCAGCAGTTATCAGGGGGAAGAGACCCAGTACTTC	CASSYQGEETQYF
many	TRBV11-2	TRBD2	TRBJ2-1	TGTGCCAGCAGCATCAGCGGGGGATTATACAATGAGCAGTTCTTC	CASSISGGLYNEQFF
few	TRBV6-4	TRBD2	TRBJ2-1	TGTGCCAGCAGTGACCGGTGGGGGGGGTACAATGAGCAGTTCTTC	CASSDRWGGYNEQFF
NA	TRBV29-1	TRBD2	TRBJ2-1	TGCAGCGTCCCCGCCGGGACTAGCGGGACCAGCTCCTACAATGAGCAGTTCTTC	CSVPAGTSGTSSYNEQFF
NA	TRBV15	NA	TRBJ1-4	TGTGCCACCAGCTCAGGGAAGGGTTGGGAAAAACTGTTTTTT	CATSSGKGWEKLFF